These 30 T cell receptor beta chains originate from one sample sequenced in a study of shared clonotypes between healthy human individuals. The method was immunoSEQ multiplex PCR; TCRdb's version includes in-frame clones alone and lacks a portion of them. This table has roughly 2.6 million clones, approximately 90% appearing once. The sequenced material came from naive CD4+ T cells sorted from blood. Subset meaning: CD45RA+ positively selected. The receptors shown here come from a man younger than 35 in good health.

In nucleotides, the CDR3 is TGCGCCAGCAGGTCAGACAGGGGGATGAGGGGCAATCAGCCCCAGCATTTT. Translating gives CASRSDRGMRGNQPQHF. This chain joins TRBV10-2 and TRBJ1-5; 9 bases agree with TRBD1. V lost 6 bases and J lost 2; bases outside the gene matches: 11. The CDR3 totals 17 residues. The V gene's germline CDR1 is WSHSY and CDR2 SAAADI.

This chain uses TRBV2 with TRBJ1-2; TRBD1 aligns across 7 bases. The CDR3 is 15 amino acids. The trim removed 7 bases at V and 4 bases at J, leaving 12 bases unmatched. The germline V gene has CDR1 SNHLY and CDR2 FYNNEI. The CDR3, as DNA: TGTGCCAGCAACAGGGGCAATTCGATAGGCTATGGCTACACCTTC. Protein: CASNRGNSIGYGYTF.

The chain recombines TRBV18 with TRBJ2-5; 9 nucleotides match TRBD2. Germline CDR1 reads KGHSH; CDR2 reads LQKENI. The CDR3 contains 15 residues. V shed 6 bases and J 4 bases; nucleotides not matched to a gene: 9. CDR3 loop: CASSPAGGPIETQYF. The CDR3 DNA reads TGTGCCAGCTCTCCAGCGGGGGGCCCGATAGAGACCCAGTACTTC.

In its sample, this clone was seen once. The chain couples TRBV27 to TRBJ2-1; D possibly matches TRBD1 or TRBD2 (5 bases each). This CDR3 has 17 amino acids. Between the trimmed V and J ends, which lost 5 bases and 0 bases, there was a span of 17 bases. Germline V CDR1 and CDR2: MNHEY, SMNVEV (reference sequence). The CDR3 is CASSPAGALSSYNEQFF. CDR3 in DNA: TGTGCCAGCAGTCCCGCCGGGGCGCTAAGCTCCTACAATGAGCAGTTCTTC.

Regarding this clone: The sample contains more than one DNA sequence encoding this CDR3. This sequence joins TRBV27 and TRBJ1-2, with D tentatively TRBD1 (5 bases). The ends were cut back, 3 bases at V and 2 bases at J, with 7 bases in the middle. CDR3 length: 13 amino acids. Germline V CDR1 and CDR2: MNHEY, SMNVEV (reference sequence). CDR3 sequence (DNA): TGTGCCAGCAGTTTTAGGGGCAACTATGGCTACACCTTC. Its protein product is CASSFRGNYGYTF.

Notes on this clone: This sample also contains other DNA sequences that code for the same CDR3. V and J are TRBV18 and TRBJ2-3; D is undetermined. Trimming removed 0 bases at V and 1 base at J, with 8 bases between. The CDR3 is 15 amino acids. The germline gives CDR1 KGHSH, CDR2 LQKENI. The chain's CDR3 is CASSPPNRGTDTQYF. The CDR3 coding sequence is TGTGCCAGCTCACCACCAAATAGGGGCACAGATACGCAGTATTTT. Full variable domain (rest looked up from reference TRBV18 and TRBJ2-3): NAGVMQNPRHLVRRRGQEARLRCSPMKGHSHVYWYRQLPEEGLKFMVYLQKENIIDESGMPKERFSAEFPKEGPSILRIQQVVRGDSAAYFCASSPPNRGTDTQYFGPGTRLTVL.

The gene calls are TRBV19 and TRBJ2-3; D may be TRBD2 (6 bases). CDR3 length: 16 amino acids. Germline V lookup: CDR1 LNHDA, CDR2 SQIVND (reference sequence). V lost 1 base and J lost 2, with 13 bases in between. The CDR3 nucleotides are TGTGCCAGTAGTATAGTAACGGGAGTGGTCACAGATACGCAGTATTTT. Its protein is CASSIVTGVVTDTQYF.

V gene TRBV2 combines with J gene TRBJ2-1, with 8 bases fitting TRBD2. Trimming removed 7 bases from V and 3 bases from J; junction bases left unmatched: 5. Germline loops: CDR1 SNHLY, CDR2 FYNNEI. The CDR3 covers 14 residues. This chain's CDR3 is CASMGLAGYNEQFF. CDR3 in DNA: TGTGCCAGCATGGGGCTAGCGGGCTACAATGAGCAGTTCTTC.

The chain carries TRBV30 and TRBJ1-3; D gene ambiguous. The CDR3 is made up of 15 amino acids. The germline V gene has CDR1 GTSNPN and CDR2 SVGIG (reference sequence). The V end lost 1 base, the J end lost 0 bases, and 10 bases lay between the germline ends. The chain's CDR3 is CAWSATSRSGNTIYF. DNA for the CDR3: TGTGCCTGGAGTGCCACTTCCCGCTCTGGAAACACCATATATTTT. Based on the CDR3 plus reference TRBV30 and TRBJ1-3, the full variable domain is SQTIHQWPATLVQPVGSPLSLECTVEGTSNPNLYWYRQAAGRGLQLLFYSVGIGQISSEVPQNLSASRPQDRQFILSSKKLLLSDSGFYLCAWSATSRSGNTIYFGEGSWLTVV.

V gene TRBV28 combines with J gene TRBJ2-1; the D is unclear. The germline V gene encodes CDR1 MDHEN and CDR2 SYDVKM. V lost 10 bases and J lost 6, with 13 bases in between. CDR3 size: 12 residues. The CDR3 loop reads CATQEGLNEQFF. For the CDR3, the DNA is TGTGCCACTCAGGAAGGCCTCAATGAGCAGTTCTTC.

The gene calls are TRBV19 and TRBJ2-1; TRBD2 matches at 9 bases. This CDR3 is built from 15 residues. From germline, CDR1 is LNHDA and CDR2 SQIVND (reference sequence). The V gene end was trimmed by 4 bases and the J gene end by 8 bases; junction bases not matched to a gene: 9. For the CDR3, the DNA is TGTGCCAGTAGTAGTGCTAGCGGGGTGGTGGATGAGCAGTTCTTC. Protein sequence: CASSSASGVVDEQFF.

CDR3 sequence reads: CASSHSPAGGYEQYF. DNA of the CDR3: TGTGCCAGCAGCCACTCCCCGGCGGGAGGCTACGAGCAGTACTTC. V usage is TRBV11-2 and J usage is TRBJ2-7, with TRBD2 matching over 8 bases. Germline CDR1 SGHAT, CDR2 FQNNGV. V lost 5 bases, J lost 3 bases, and 9 bases stayed unmatched. CDR3 length equals 15 residues. Full variable domain (remainder filled in from reference TRBV11-2 and TRBJ2-7): EAGVAQSPRYKIIEKRQSVAFWCNPISGHATLYWYQQILGQGPKLLIQFQNNGVVDDSQLPKDRFSAERLKGVDSTLKIQPAKLEDSAVYLCASSHSPAGGYEQYFGPGTRLTVT.

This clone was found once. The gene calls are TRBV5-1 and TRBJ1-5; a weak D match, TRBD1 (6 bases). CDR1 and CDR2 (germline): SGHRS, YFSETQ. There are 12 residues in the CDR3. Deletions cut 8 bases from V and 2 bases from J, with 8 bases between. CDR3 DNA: TGCGCCAGGAGACAGGGCAATCAGCCCCAGCATTTT. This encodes CARRQGNQPQHF.

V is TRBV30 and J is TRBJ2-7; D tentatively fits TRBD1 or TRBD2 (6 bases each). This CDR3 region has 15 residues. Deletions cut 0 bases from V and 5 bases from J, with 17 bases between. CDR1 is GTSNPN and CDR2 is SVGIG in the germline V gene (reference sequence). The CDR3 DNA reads TGTGCCTGGAGTGTAAGATCGGGGGCGGGGAACGAGCAGTACTTC. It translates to CAWSVRSGAGNEQYF.

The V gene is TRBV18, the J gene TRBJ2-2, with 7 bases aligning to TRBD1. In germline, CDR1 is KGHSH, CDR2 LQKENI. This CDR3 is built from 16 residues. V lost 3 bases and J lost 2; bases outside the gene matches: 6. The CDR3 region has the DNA TGTGCCAGCTCACCTAATAACAGGGGTAACACCGGGGAGCTGTTTTTT. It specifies CASSPNNRGNTGELFF.

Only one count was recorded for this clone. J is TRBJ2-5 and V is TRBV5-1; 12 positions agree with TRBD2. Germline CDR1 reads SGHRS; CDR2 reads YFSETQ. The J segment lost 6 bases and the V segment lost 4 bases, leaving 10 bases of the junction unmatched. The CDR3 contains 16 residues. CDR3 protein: CASSPPSGTSGQTQYF. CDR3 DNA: TGCGCCAGCAGCCCCCCCTCCGGGACTAGCGGGCAGACCCAGTACTTC.

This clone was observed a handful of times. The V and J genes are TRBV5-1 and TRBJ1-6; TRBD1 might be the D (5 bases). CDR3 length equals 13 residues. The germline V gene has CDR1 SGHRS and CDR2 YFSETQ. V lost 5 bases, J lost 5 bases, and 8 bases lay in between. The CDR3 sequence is CASSRGDNSPLHF. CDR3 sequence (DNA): TGCGCCAGCAGTCGAGGGGATAATTCACCCCTCCACTTT.

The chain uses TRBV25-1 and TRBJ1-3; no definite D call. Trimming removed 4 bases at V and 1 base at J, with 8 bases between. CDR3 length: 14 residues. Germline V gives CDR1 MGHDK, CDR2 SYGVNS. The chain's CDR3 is CASSGSGSGNTIYF. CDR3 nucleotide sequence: TGTGCCAGCAGTGGGTCGGGTTCTGGAAACACCATATATTTT. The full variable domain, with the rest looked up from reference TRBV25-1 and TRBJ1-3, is EADIYQTPRYLVIGTGKKITLECSQTMGHDKMYWYQQDPGMELHLIHYSYGVNSTEKGDLSSESTVSRIRTEHFPLTLESARPSHTSQYLCASSGSGSGNTIYFGEGSWLTVV.

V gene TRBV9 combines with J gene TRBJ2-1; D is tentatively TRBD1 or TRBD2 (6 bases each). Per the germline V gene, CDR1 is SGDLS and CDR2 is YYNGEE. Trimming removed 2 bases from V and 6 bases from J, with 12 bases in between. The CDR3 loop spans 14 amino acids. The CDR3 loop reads CASSVRGLGNEQFF. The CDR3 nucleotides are TGTGCCAGCAGCGTCCGGGGGCTTGGCAATGAGCAGTTCTTC.

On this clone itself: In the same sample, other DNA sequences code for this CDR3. CDR3 nucleotides: TGTGCCAGTAGTCTGCAGGGAGGCACTGAAGCTTTCTTT. Translation: CASSLQGGTEAFF. V gene TRBV19 combines with J gene TRBJ1-1; D perhaps matches TRBD1 (5 bases). Germline loops: CDR1 LNHDA, CDR2 SQIVND (reference sequence). This CDR3 has 13 residues. V was cut by 5 bases and J by 4 bases, with 11 bases left in between. The whole variable domain, filled in from reference TRBV19 and TRBJ1-1, reads DGGITQSPKYLFRKEGQNVTLSCEQNLNHDAMYWYRQDPGQGLRLIYYSQIVNDFQKGDIAEGYSVSREKKESFPLTVTSAQKNPTAFYLCASSLQGGTEAFFGQGTRLTVV.

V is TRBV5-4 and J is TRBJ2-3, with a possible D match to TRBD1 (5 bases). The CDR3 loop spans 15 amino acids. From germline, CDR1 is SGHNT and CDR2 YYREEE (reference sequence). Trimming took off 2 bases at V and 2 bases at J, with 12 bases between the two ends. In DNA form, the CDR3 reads TGTGCCAGCAGCTTTAGTCAGGGCCTCACAGATACGCAGTATTTT. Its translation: CASSFSQGLTDTQYF.

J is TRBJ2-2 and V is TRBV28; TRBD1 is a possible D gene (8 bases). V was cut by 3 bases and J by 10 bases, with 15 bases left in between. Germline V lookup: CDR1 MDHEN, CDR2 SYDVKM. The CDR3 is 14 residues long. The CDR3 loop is CASSLLQGGQELFF. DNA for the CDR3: TGTGCCAGCAGTTTGTTACAGGGGGGGCAGGAGCTGTTTTTT. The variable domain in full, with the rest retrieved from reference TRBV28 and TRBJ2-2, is DVKVTQSSRYLVKRTGEKVFLECVQDMDHENMFWYRQDPGLGLRLIYFSYDVKMKEKGDIPEGYSVSREKKERFSLILESASTNQTSMYLCASSLLQGGQELFFGEGSRLTVL.

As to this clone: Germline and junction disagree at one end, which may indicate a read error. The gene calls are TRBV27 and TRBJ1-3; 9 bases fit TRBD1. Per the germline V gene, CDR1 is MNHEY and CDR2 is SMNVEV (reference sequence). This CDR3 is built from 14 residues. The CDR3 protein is CAGSRTGVGNTIYF. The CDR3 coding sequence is TGTGCCGGCAGTAGGACAGGGGTCGGAAACACCATATATTTT.

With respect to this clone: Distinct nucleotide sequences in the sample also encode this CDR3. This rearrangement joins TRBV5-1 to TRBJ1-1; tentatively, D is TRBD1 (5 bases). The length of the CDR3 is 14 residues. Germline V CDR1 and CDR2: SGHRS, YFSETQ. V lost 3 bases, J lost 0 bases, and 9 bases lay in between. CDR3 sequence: CASSSGGMNTEAFF. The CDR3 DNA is TGCGCCAGCAGCTCGGGGGGGATGAACACTGAAGCTTTCTTT.

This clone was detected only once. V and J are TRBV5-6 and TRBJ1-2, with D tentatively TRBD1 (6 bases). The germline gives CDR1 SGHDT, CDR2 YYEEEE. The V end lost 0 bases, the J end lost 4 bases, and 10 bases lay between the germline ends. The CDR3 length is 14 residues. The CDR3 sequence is CASSLEGRGYGYTF. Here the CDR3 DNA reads TGTGCCAGCAGCTTGGAGGGCAGGGGCTATGGCTACACCTTC.

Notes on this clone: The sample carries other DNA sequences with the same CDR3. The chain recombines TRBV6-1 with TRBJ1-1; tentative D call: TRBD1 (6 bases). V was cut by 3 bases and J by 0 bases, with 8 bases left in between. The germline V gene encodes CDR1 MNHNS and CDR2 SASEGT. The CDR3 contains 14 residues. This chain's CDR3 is CASSEGAVNTEAFF. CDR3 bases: TGTGCCAGCAGTGAGGGGGCAGTGAACACTGAAGCTTTCTTT.

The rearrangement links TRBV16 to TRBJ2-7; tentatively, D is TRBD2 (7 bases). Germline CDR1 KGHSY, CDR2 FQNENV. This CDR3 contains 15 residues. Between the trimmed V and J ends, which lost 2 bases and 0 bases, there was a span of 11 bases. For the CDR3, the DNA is TGTGCCAGCAGCCAAGCGGGGGCGGCCTCCTACGAGCAGTACTTC. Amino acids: CASSQAGAASYEQYF.

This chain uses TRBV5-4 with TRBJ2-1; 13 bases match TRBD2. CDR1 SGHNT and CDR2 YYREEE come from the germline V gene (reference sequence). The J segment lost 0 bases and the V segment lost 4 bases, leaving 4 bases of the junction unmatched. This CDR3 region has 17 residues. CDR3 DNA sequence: TGTGCCAGCAGCGGGGGACTAGCGGGAAGCTCCTACAATGAGCAGTTCTTC. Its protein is CASSGGLAGSSYNEQFF.

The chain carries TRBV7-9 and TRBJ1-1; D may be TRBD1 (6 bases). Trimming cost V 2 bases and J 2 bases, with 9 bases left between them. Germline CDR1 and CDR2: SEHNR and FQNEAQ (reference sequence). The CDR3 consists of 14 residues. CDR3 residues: CASSLPTGNTEAFF. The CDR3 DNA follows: TGTGCCAGCAGCTTACCGACAGGAAACACTGAAGCTTTCTTT.

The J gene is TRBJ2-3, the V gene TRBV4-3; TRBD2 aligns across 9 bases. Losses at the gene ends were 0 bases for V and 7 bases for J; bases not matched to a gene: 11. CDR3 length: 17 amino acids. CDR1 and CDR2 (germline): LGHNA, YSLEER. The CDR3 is CASSQEALGLAPNTQYF. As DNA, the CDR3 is TGCGCCAGCAGCCAAGAGGCCCTTGGACTAGCGCCTAATACGCAGTATTTT.